The 5 T cell receptor beta chains reported below all come from one sample, sequenced in a study of blood T cells in healthy people across ages. Next came a second PCR, run for about 6 to 11 cycles, which used a sample-barcoded 5' primer along with a J-beta primer mix. TCRdb fed the 5' RACE reads into MiXCR, producing one record per CDR3 protein. This table has 700,000 to 850,000 distinct CDR3 sequences, around 34% appearing once. Sequences were obtained from blood. The source is a man aged 18 to 29 in good health.

The chain links TRBV12-3 or TRBV12-4 to TRBJ2-2, with a weak D call TRBD1 (5 bases). The DNA matches TRBJ1-5 better at its end, which makes the J call doubtful. The CDR3 covers 16 residues. CDR3 protein: CASSFPLGGADQPQHF. The CDR3 region has the DNA TGTGCCAGCAGTTTTCCCCTGGGGGGAGCTGATCAGCCCCAGCATTTT.

Points on this clonotype: This is likely a read error, given that the CDR3 carries no conserved phenylalanine or tryptophan at its end. This rearrangement joins TRBV15 to TRBJ2-1; D gene unclear. This CDR3 spans 15 amino acids. CDR1 is LNHNV, CDR2 YYDKDF, per germline (reference sequence). V was shortened by 0 bases and J by 2 bases, with 8 bases between the two germline ends. CDR3 sequence reads: CATSRDPETYNEQFL. The CDR3 DNA reads TGTGCCACCAGCAGAGATCCCGAGACCTACAATGAGCAGTTCTTA.

This clonotype appeared many times. This chain joins TRBV19 and TRBJ2-1; D ambiguous. CDR1 is LNHDA and CDR2 is SQIVND in the germline V gene (reference sequence). The CDR3 is made up of 12 amino acids. Trimming shortened V by 8 bases and J by 12 bases, and 17 bases separated the two germline ends. For the CDR3, the DNA is TGTGCCAGTCTCGGGCCAACCAAGGGGCAGTTCTTC. Translating gives CASLGPTKGQFF.

This clonotype was observed many times. The CDR3, as DNA: TGCAGTGCTATTCCTAGCGGGGGGGAGGAGACCGGGGAGCTGTTTTTT. Amino acid sequence: CSAIPSGGEETGELFF. The rearrangement links TRBV20-1 to TRBJ2-2, with 12 nucleotides matching TRBD2. V lost 4 bases to trimming and J lost 5 bases; unmatched junction nucleotides: 8. CDR3 size: 16 residues. Per the germline V gene, CDR1 is DFQATT and CDR2 is SNEGSKA (reference sequence).

The V call is TRBV9, the J call TRBJ2-3; no clear D gene. Looked up from germline, CDR1 is SGDLS and CDR2 is YYNGEE. This CDR3 is built from 16 residues. V gave up 0 bases and J gave up 6 bases, with 17 bases separating them. This chain's CDR3 is CASSVDPSGEGDTQYF. CDR3 DNA sequence: TGTGCCAGCAGCGTAGATCCCTCTGGGGAAGGTGATACGCAGTATTTT.